Below are 8 T cell receptor beta chains sequenced from a single sample in a study of technical replicates of blood from four donors. Clones were sequenced by immunoSEQ multiplex PCR, and TCRdb holds only the in-frame ones, with some missing. The table has about 85,000 clones, about 95% seen once. The sample was T cells isolated from PBMCs. The receptor source for this set is a human donor in good health.

The chain couples TRBV14 to TRBJ2-1; TRBD1 aligns across 8 bases. The germline CDR1 and CDR2 sequences are SGHDN and FVKESK. Losses at the gene ends were 4 bases for V and 4 bases for J; bases not matched to a gene: 3. The CDR3 totals 14 residues. CDR3 nucleotides: TGTGCCAGCAGCCTAGACAGGGGATACAATGAGCAGTTCTTC. As protein: CASSLDRGYNEQFF.

The genes are TRBV5-1 and TRBJ2-6, with D maybe TRBD2 (5 bases). Germline assignment: CDR1 SGHRS and CDR2 YFSETQ. CDR3 length: 18 amino acids. Trimming removed 4 bases from V and 0 bases from J, with 17 bases in between. The CDR3: CASSGAGNLLSGANVLTF. CDR3 nucleotides: TGCGCCAGCAGCGGAGCCGGGAACCTTCTCTCTGGGGCCAACGTCCTGACTTTC.

This clone showed up just once. This sequence joins TRBV28 and TRBJ1-1, with D maybe TRBD1 (6 bases). Trimming stripped 7 bases from V and 4 bases from J, with 16 bases between. The germline V gene encodes CDR1 MDHEN and CDR2 SYDVKM. This CDR3 contains 14 residues. CDR3 in amino acids: CASISGGVSTEAFF. CDR3 coding DNA: TGTGCCAGCATCTCGGGGGGCGTGAGCACTGAAGCTTTCTTT.

The V and J genes are TRBV28 and TRBJ2-7; perhaps TRBD2 as D (5 bases). Trimming took off 3 bases at V and 2 bases at J, with 17 bases between the two ends. The CDR3 contains 16 residues. Germline CDR1 reads MDHEN; CDR2 reads SYDVKM. CDR3 residues: CASSFIRRAQAYEQYF. The CDR3 DNA reads TGTGCCAGCAGTTTTATAAGGCGGGCCCAAGCCTACGAGCAGTACTTC.

This chain links TRBV7-9 with TRBJ2-5; 8 bases line up with TRBD1. The CDR3 runs 14 residues. The junction had 10 bases not matched to a gene; V was cut back by 8 bases and J by 5 bases. The germline CDR1 and CDR2 sequences are SEHNR and FQNEAQ (reference sequence). The CDR3 reads CASRPSGGRETQYF. The CDR3 coding sequence is TGTGCCAGCCGGCCCTCAGGGGGCAGGGAGACCCAGTACTTC.

The chain carries TRBV6-5 and TRBJ2-2; D might be TRBD1 (6 bases). Between the trimmed V and J ends, which lost 10 bases and 7 bases, there was a span of 22 bases. Germline V gives CDR1 MNHEY, CDR2 SVGAGI. The CDR3 has 15 residues. The CDR3 sequence is CATSPQGRVGGELFF. DNA of the CDR3: TGTGCCACTTCGCCACAGGGCCGGGTAGGCGGGGAGCTGTTTTTT.

V usage is TRBV19 and J usage is TRBJ1-3; TRBD1 matches at 9 bases. CDR1 LNHDA and CDR2 SQIVND come from the germline V gene (reference sequence). With V trimmed by 5 bases and J by 0 bases, 8 bases remained unmatched. This CDR3 comprises 17 residues. The CDR3: CASSPWDRDSSGNTIYF. CDR3 DNA sequence: TGTGCCAGTAGTCCGTGGGACAGGGACAGCTCTGGAAACACCATATATTTT.

This rearrangement joins TRBV5-6 to TRBJ1-2, with D tentatively TRBD1 (6 bases). V lost 1 base to trimming and J lost 2 bases, with 9 bases between them. The germline V gene has CDR1 SGHDT and CDR2 YYEEEE. The CDR3 is 14 amino acids. CDR3 sequence: CASSLSGVNYGYTF. CDR3 bases: TGTGCCAGCAGCTTGTCAGGGGTCAACTATGGCTACACCTTC.